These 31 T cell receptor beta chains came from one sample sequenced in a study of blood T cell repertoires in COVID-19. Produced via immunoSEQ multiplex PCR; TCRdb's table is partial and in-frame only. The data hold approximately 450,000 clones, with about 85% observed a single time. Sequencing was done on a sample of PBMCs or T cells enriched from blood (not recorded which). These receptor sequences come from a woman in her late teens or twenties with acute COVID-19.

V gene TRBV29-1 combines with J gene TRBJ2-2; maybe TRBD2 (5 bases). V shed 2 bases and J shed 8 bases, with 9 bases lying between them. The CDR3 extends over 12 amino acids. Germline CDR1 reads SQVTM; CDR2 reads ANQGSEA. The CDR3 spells CSVERRGGELFF. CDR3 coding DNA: TGCAGCGTTGAACGTCGAGGGGGGGAGCTGTTTTTT.

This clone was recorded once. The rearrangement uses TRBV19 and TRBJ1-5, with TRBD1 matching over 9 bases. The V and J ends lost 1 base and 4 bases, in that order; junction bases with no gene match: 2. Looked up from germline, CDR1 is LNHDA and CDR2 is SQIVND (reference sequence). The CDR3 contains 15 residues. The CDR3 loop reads CASSIATGGNQPQHF. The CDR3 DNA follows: TGTGCCAGTAGTATAGCGACAGGGGGGAATCAGCCCCAGCATTTT.

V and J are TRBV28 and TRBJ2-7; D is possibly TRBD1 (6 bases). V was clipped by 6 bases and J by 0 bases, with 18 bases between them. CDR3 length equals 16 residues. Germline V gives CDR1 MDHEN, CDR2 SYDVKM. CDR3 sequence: CASREFVGANSYEQYF. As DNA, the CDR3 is TGTGCCAGCAGGGAGTTTGTGGGGGCTAACTCCTACGAGCAGTACTTC.

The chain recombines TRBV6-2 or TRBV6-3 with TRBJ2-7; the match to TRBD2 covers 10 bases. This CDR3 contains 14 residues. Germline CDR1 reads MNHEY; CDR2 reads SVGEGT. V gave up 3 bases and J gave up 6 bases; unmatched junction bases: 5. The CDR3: CASSYASGSREQYF. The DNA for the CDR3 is TGTGCCAGCAGTTATGCTAGCGGGAGCCGCGAGCAGTACTTC.

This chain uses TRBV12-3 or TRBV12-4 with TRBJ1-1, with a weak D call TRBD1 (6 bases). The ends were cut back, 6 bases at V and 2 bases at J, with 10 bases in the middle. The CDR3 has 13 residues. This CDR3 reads CASRMTGNTEAFF. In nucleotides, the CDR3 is TGTGCCAGCAGAATGACAGGTAACACTGAAGCTTTCTTT.

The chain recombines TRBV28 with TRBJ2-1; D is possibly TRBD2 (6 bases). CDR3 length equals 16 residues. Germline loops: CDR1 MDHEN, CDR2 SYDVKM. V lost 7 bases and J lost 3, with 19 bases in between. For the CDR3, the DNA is TGTGCCAGCAAATTTTCCCTGGGACTGGACTACAATGAGCAGTTCTTC. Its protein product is CASKFSLGLDYNEQFF.

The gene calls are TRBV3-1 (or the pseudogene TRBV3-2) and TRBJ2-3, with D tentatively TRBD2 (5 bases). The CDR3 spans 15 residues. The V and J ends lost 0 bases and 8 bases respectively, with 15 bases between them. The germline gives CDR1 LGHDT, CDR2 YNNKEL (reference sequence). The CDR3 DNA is TGTGCCAGCAGCCAAGAGGGGTTTTACGCGGGTACGCAGTATTTT. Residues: CASSQEGFYAGTQYF.

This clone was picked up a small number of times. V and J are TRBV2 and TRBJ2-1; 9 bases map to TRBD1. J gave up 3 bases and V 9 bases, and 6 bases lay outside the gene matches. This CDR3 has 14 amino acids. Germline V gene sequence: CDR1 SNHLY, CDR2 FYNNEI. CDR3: CASSRDRDYNEQFF. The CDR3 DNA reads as TGTGCCAGTTCCCGGGACAGGGACTACAATGAGCAGTTCTTC.

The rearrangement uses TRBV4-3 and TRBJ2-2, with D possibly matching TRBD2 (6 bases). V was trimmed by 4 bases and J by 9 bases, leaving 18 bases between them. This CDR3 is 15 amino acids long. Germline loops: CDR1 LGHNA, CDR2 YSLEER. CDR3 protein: CASSPSEGYTRELFF. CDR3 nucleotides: TGCGCCAGCAGCCCTTCGGAGGGTTATACTCGGGAGCTGTTTTTT.

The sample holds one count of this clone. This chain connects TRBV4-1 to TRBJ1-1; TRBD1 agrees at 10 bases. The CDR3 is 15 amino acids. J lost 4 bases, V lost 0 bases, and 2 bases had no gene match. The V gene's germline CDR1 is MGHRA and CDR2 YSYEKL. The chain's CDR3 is CASSQDWTGGTEAFF. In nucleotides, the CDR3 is TGCGCCAGCAGCCAAGATTGGACAGGGGGCACTGAAGCTTTCTTT.

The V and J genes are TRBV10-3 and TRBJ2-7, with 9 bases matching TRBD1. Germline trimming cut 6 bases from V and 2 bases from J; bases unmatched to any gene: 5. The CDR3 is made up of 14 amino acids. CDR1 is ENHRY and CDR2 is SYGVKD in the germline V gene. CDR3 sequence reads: CAIRGDRAPYEQYF. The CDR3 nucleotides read TGTGCCATCAGGGGGGACAGGGCGCCCTACGAGCAGTACTTC.

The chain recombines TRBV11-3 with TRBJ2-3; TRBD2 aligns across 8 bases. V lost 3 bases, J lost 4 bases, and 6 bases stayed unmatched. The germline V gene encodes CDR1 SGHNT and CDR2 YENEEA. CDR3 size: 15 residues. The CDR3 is CASSLDRGGPDTQYF. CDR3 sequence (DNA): TGTGCCAGCAGCTTGGATCGGGGGGGCCCAGATACGCAGTATTTT.

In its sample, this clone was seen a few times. The CDR3 DNA follows: TGCGCCAGCAGCCAAGGTAGAGATACGCAGTATTTT. Amino acid sequence: CASSQGRDTQYF. The V and J genes are TRBV4-1 and TRBJ2-3; the D is unclear. The germline V gene encodes CDR1 MGHRA and CDR2 YSYEKL. The V end was cut by 1 base, the J end by 5 bases, with 4 bases between. The CDR3 consists of 12 residues.

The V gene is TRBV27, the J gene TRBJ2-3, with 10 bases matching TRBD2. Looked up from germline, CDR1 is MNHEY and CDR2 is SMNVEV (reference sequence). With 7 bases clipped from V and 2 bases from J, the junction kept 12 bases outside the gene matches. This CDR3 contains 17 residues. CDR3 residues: CASTSVRTSGPTDTQYF. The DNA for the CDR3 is TGTGCCAGCACCTCAGTTCGGACTAGCGGCCCCACAGATACGCAGTATTTT.

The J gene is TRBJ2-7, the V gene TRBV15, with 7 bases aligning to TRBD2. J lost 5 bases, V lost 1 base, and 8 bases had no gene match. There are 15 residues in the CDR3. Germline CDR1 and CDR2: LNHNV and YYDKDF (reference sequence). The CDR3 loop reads CATSRGPGLPDEQYF. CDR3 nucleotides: TGTGCCACCAGCAGAGGGCCGGGACTACCTGACGAGCAGTACTTC.

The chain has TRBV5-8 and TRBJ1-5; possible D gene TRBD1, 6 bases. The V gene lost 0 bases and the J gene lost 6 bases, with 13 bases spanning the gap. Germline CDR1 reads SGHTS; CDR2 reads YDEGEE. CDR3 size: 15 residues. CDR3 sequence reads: CASSLAFAGAQPQHF. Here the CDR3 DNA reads TGTGCCAGCAGCTTGGCCTTTGCAGGGGCTCAGCCCCAGCATTTT.

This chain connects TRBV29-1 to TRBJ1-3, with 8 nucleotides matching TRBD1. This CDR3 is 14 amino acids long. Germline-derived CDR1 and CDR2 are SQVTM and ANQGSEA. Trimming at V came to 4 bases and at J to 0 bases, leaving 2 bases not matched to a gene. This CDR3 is CSVGTGSSGNTIYF. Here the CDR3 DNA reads TGCAGCGTTGGGACAGGGAGCTCTGGAAACACCATATATTTT.

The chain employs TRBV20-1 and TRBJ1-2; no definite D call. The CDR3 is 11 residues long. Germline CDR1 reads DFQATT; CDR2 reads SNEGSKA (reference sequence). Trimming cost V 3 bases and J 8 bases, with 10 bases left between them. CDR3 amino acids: CSASAPGGYTF. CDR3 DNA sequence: TGCAGTGCTAGTGCCCCGGGGGGCTACACCTTC.

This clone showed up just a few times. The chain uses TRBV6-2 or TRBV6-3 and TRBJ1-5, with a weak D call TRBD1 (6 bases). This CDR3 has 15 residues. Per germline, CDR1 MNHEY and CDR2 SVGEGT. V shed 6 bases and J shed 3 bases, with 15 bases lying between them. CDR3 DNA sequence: TGTGCCAGCAGCCCTGGGGGGGCCTACAATCAGCCCCAGCATTTT. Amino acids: CASSPGGAYNQPQHF.

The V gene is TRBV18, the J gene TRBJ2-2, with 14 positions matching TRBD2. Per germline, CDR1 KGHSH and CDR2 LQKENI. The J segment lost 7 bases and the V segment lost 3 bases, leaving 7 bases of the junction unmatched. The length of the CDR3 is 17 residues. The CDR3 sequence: CASSPNGLAGGGGELFF. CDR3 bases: TGTGCCAGCTCACCCAACGGACTAGCGGGAGGAGGCGGGGAGCTGTTTTTT. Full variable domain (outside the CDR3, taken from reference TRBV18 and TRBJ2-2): NAGVMQNPRHLVRRRGQEARLRCSPMKGHSHVYWYRQLPEEGLKFMVYLQKENIIDESGMPKERFSAEFPKEGPSILRIQQVVRGDSAAYFCASSPNGLAGGGGELFFGEGSRLTVL.

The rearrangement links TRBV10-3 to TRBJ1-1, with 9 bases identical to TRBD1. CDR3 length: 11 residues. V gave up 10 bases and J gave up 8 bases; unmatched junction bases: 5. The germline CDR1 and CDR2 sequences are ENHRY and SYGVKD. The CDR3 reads CATQGAYEAFF. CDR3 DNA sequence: TGTGCCACACAGGGGGCTTACGAAGCTTTCTTT.

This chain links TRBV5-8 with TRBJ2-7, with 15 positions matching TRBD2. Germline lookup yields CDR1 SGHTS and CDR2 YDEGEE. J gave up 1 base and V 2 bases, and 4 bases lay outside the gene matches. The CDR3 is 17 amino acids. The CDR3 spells CASSFWTSGRDSYEQYF. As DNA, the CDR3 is TGTGCCAGCAGCTTTTGGACTAGCGGGAGGGATTCCTACGAGCAGTACTTC.

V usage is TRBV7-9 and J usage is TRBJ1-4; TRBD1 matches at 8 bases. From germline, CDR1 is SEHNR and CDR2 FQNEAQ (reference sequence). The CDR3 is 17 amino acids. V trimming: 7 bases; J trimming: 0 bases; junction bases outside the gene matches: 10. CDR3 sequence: CASTNRGYLATNEKLFF. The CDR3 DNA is TGTGCCAGCACCAACAGGGGGTACCTTGCAACTAATGAAAAACTGTTTTTT.

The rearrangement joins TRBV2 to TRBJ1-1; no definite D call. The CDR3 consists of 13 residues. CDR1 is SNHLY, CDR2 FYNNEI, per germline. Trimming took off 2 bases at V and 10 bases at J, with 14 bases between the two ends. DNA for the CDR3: TGTGCCAGCAGTGAAAGACTCCTTCTCGGAGCTTTCTTT. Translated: CASSERLLLGAFF.

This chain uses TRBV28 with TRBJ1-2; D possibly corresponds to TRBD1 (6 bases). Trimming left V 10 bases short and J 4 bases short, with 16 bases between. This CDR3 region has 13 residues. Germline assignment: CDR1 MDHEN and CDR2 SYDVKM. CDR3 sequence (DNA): TGTGCCATCTCGGACAGCATGGGCTATGGCTACACCTTC. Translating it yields CAISDSMGYGYTF.

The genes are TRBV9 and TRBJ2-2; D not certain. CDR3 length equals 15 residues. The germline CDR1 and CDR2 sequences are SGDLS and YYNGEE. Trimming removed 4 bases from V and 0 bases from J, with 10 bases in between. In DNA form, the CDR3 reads TGTGCCAGCAGCTCTCTGAACTCGAACACCGGGGAGCTGTTTTTT. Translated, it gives CASSSLNSNTGELFF.

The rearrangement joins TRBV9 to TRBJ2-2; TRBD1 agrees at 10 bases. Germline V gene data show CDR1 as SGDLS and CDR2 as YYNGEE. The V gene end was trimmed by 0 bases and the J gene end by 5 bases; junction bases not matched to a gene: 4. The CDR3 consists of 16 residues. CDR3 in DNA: TGTGCCAGCAGCGTAGTAGGGACAGGGGAGACCGGGGAGCTGTTTTTT. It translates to CASSVVGTGETGELFF.

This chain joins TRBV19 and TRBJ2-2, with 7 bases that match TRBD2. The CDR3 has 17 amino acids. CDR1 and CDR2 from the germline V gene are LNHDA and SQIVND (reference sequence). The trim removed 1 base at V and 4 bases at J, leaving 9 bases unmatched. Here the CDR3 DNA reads TGTGCCAGTAGTATAGGCGGGAGATTTGGACCCACCGGGGAGCTGTTTTTT. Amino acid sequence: CASSIGGRFGPTGELFF. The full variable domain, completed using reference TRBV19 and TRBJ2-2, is DGGITQSPKYLFRKEGQNVTLSCEQNLNHDAMYWYRQDPGQGLRLIYYSQIVNDFQKGDIAEGYSVSREKKESFPLTVTSAQKNPTAFYLCASSIGGRFGPTGELFFGEGSRLTVL.

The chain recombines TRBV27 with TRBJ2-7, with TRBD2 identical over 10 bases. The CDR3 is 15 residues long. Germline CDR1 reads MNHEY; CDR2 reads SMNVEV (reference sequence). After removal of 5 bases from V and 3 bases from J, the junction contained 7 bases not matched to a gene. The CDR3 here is CASSPQRGGSYEQYF. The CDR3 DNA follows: TGTGCCAGCAGTCCCCAGCGGGGGGGCAGCTACGAGCAGTACTTC.

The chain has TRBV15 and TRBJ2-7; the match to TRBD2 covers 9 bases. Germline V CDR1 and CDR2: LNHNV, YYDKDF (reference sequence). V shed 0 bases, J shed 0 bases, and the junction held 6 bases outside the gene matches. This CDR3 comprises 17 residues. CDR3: CATSRELSGGHSYEQYF. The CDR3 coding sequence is TGTGCCACCAGCAGAGAACTAAGCGGGGGGCACTCCTACGAGCAGTACTTC.

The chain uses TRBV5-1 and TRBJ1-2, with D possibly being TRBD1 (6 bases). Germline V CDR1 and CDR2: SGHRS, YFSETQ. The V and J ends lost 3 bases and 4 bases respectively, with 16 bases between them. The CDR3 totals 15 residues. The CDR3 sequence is CASSSDTDSVYGYTF. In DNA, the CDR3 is TGCGCCAGCAGCTCCGATACGGACAGTGTCTATGGCTACACCTTC.